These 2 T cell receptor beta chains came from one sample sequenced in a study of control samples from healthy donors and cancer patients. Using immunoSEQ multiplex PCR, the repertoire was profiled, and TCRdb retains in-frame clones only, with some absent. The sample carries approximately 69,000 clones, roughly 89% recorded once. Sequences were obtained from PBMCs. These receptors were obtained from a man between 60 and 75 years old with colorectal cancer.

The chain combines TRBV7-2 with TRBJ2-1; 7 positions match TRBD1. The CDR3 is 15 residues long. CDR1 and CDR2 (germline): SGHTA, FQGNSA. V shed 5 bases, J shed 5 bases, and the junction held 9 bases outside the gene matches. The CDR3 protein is CASSLQTGMHNEQFF. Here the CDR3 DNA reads TGTGCCAGCAGCCTTCAGACAGGGATGCACAATGAGCAGTTCTTC. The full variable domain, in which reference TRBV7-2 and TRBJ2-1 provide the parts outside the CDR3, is GAGVSQSPSNKVTEKGKDVELRCDPISGHTALYWYRQSLGQGLEFLIYFQGNSAPDKSGLPSDRFSAERTGGSVSTLTIQRTQQEDSAVYLCASSLQTGMHNEQFFGPGTRLTVL.

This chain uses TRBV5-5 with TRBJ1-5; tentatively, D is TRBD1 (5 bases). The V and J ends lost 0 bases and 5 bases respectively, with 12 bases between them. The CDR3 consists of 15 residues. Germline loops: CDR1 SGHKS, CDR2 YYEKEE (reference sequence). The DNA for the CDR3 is TGTGCCAGCAGCTTGGTGGGCAGGGATTATCAGCCCCAGCATTTT. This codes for CASSLVGRDYQPQHF.